This T cell receptor (beta chain) emerged from a study of cytomegalovirus exposure and HLA in healthy donors. PCR employed 60 Vbeta and 13 Jbeta primers. TCRdb's table, derived via immunoSEQ multiplex PCR, lists solely in-frame clones and lacks some. The data show roughly 150,000 clones, roughly four fifths seen once. CDR1 MNHEY and CDR2 SMNVEV come from the germline V gene (reference sequence). The CDR3 extends over 14 amino acids. Trimming took 6 bases from V and 0 from J; bases not matched to a gene: 4. This chain links TRBV27 with TRBJ2-7, with 8 bases matching TRBD1. This TCR was sampled from a young man in good health and CMV-seronegative. Input material: PBMCs. The CDR3 region has the DNA TGTGCCAGCAGATGGACAGGGTCCTCCTACGAGCAGTACTTC. Protein: CASRWTGSSYEQYF.